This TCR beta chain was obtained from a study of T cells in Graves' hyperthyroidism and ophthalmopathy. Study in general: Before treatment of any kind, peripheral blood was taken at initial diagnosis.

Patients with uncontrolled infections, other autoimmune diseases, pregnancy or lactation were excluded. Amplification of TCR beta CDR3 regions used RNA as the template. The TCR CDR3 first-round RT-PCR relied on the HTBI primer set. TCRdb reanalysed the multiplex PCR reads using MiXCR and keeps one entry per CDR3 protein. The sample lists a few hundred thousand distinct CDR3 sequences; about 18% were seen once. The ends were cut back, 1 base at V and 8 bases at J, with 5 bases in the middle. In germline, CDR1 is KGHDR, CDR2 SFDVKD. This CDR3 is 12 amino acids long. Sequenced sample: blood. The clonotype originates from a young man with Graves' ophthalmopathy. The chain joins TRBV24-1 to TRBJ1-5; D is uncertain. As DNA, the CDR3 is TGTGCCACCAGTGATTTCGAAAAGCCCCAGCATTTT. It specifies CATSDFEKPQHF.